Listed below are T cell receptor beta chains from one sample, sequenced in a study of T cells in Graves' hyperthyroidism and ophthalmopathy. TCRdb processed the multiplex PCR reads anew with MiXCR; each CDR3 protein has one entry. The sample consists of around 700,000 distinct CDR3 sequences, 35% of them appearing once. The sample consisted of blood. These receptor sequences come from a woman between 40 and 55 years old with Graves' hyperthyroidism. Both conserved end residues are part of each CDR3. D genes are given only for firm matches. The size entry is marked missing in some rows and otherwise reads once, few, many or a size class.

CDR3 DNA: TGTGCCAACGGACGGGGTGGGGGCACAGATACGCAGTATTTT
CDR3 protein: CANGRGGGTDTQYF
J gene: TRBJ2-3
D gene: -
V gene: TRBV6-6
clone size: -
CDR3 length: 14

CDR3 DNA: TGTGCCAGCAGTTGGACAGCAGGGGGCACTAGGAATTCACCCCTCCACTTT
CDR3 protein: CASSWTAGGTRNSPLHF
J gene: TRBJ1-6
D gene: TRBD1
V gene: TRBV10-3
clone size: few
CDR3 length: 17

CDR3 DNA: TGCGCCAGCAGCTTGGACGGCAGGGTCAGCGGGGAGCTGTTTTTT
CDR3 protein: CASSLDGRVSGELFF
J gene: TRBJ2-2
D gene: -
V gene: TRBV5-1
clone size: -
CDR3 length: 15

CDR3 DNA: TGCGCCAGCAGCTTGGGGGTAATTGGCTATGGCTACACCTTC
CDR3 protein: CASSLGVIGYGYTF
J gene: TRBJ1-2
D gene: -
V gene: TRBV5-1
clone size: many
CDR3 length: 14

CDR3 DNA: TGTGCCAGCTCACCATGGACAGGGCACACTGAAGCTTTCTTT
CDR3 protein: CASSPWTGHTEAFF
J gene: TRBJ1-1
D gene: TRBD1
V gene: TRBV18
clone size: -
CDR3 length: 14

CDR3 DNA: TGTGCCAGCAGCCACCCAGTACCGGGCGGAGGGTTCTACGAGCAGTACTTC
CDR3 protein: CASSHPVPGGGFYEQYF
J gene: TRBJ2-7
D gene: -
V gene: TRBV7-9
clone size: few
CDR3 length: 17

CDR3 DNA: TGCGCCAGCAGCCACCCGGGACAGGGAAACGAAAAACTGTTTTTT
CDR3 protein: CASSHPGQGNEKLFF
J gene: TRBJ1-4
D gene: TRBD1
V gene: TRBV5-1
clone size: -
CDR3 length: 15

CDR3 DNA: TGCAGCGTTGAGGTATGGGACGAGGGACCTACCTCCTACGAGCAGTACTTC
CDR3 protein: CSVEVWDEGPTSYEQYF
J gene: TRBJ2-7
D gene: -
V gene: TRBV29-1
clone size: -
CDR3 length: 17

CDR3 DNA: TGTGCCAGCAGCTTGGTATCTTGGGGAGAGACCCAGTACTTC
CDR3 protein: CASSLVSWGETQYF
J gene: TRBJ2-5
D gene: -
V gene: TRBV5-5
clone size: few
CDR3 length: 14

CDR3 DNA: TGTGCCACCGGGATCAGGGCGTTTATAGATCAGCCCCAGCATTTT
CDR3 protein: CATGIRAFIDQPQHF
J gene: TRBJ1-5
D gene: -
V gene: TRBV10-3
clone size: once
CDR3 length: 15

CDR3 DNA: TGTGCCAGCAGCGCCGGAACCTTCCAAGAGACCCAGTACTTC
CDR3 protein: CASSAGTFQETQYF
J gene: TRBJ2-5
D gene: -
V gene: TRBV7-9
clone size: -
CDR3 length: 14